This TCR beta chain was retrieved from a study of shared clonotypes between healthy human individuals. How the authors handled the data: Without quality scores, immunoSEQ junctional reads could not be filtered like full-length reads. Produced via immunoSEQ multiplex PCR; TCRdb's table is partial and in-frame only. The D gene and trimming were derived from the DNA, and the V and J assignments and clone size from that table. The sample holds 2,100,000 or so clones; around 95% are singletons and the top ten take approximately 0.13%. This clone was recorded only once. Its antigen remains unknown. Study-wide findings and caveats: Sharing across four donors was seen in roughly 5% of naive CD4 clonotypes.

The study drew its donors from healthy HIV-negative adults without recent acute infections or vaccinations. The germline V gene has CDR1 SGHAT and CDR2 FQNNGV. This CDR3 contains 14 residues. Trimming cost V 6 bases and J 8 bases; bases outside gene matches: 7. Sequencing input: naive CD4+ T cells sorted from blood. Sample subset: CD45RA+ positively selected. The rearrangement uses TRBV11-2 and TRBJ2-2, with 9 bases aligning to TRBD1. The sequence was collected from a man between 18 and 35 years old in good health. CDR3 residues: CASSYRGRIGELFF. The CDR3 DNA reads TGTGCCAGCAGTTACAGGGGGCGAATTGGGGAGCTGTTTTTT.